The clone carrying this T cell receptor (beta chain) was recorded many times. The antigen is unknown. The data derive from a study of response to subunit inactivated influenza vaccine. General study results and limits: The authors put forward the suggestion that each seasonal influenza vaccination may bring in only a limited number of new T cells.

The CDR3 length is 16 residues. Germline V gene data show CDR1 as SEHNR and CDR2 as FQNEAQ (reference sequence). The V gene lost 1 base and the J gene lost 1 base, with 13 bases spanning the gap. In TCRdb, the RT-PCR reads were re-called with MiXCR into one record per CDR3 protein. The repertoire consists of about 480,000 distinct CDR3 sequences, with approximately 12% occurring once and the leading ten covering about an eighth. This sample comprised PBMCs from blood, obtained 40 to 50 days after vaccination. V usage is TRBV7-9 and J usage is TRBJ2-5; D gene uncertain. The sequence was obtained from a middle-aged man who received an inactivated influenza vaccine. The chain's CDR3 is CASSLGDLWAQETQYF. The DNA of the CDR3 is TGTGCCAGCAGCTTAGGGGATCTGTGGGCCCAAGAGACCCAGTACTTC.